These 18 T cell receptor beta chains were all obtained from the same sample, sequenced in a study of blood T cell repertoires in COVID-19. Some clones are missing from TCRdb's copy, which holds only in-frame ones; the method was immunoSEQ multiplex PCR. The table records roughly 200,000 clones, 70% to 90% of them present only once. The sample taken for sequencing was peripheral blood. The receptors were gathered from a woman aged 30 to 39 with acute or convalescent COVID-19.

The chain uses TRBV12-5 and TRBJ2-2; D is unclear. The CDR3 has 14 amino acids. V dropped 0 bases and J dropped 7 bases, with 9 bases sitting between them. Germline-derived CDR1 and CDR2 are LGHNT and FRNRAP. The CDR3 spells CASGLVPEIGELFF. The CDR3 DNA reads TGTGCTAGTGGTTTGGTACCAGAAATCGGGGAGCTGTTTTTT.

The J gene is TRBJ1-5, the V gene TRBV24-1; the D is unclear. Per the germline V gene, CDR1 is KGHDR and CDR2 is SFDVKD. Deletions cut 0 bases from V and 5 bases from J, with 7 bases between. This CDR3 has 14 amino acids. CDR3 DNA: TGTGCCACCAGTGATTTGAGTACGGATCAGCCCCAGCATTTT. Its protein product is CATSDLSTDQPQHF.

To note about this clone: A read error may account for a junction end that differs from germline. The rearrangement links TRBV28 to TRBJ2-7; 9 bases line up with TRBD1. Germline V gene data show CDR1 as MDHEN and CDR2 as SYDVKM. The CDR3 contains 13 residues. The CDR3 DNA reads as TGTGCCGCATCAGGGGGACAGGGTACTCTTTTAGACTTC. The encoded protein is CAASGGQGTLLDF.

The chain couples TRBV3-1 (or the pseudogene TRBV3-2) to TRBJ2-3, with D tentatively TRBD2 (6 bases). Germline V gene lookup returns CDR1 LGHDT and CDR2 YNNKEL (reference sequence). V shed 1 base and J shed 8 bases, with 7 bases lying between them. The CDR3 has 12 residues. The CDR3 DNA sequence: TGTGCCAGCAGCCAAGCCGGGAGTACGCAGTATTTT. Protein sequence: CASSQAGSTQYF.

Of note for this clone: This specimen includes other DNA sequences encoding the same CDR3. The CDR3 region has the DNA TGCGCCAGCAGCTTGGCAGGGGGGGAGACCCAGTACTTC. The encoded protein is CASSLAGGETQYF. The V gene is TRBV5-1, the J gene TRBJ2-5; D may be TRBD1 (7 bases). This CDR3 spans 13 amino acids. The ends were cut back, 0 bases at V and 5 bases at J, with 8 bases in the middle. From germline, CDR1 is SGHRS and CDR2 YFSETQ.

The chain recombines TRBV27 with TRBJ1-1; no clear D gene. The CDR3 is 13 residues long. Trimming took off 5 bases at V and 0 bases at J, with 7 bases between the two ends. Germline lookup yields CDR1 MNHEY and CDR2 SMNVEV (reference sequence). In DNA, the CDR3 is TGTGCCAGCAGTGTCGGGGTGAACACTGAAGCTTTCTTT. It specifies CASSVGVNTEAFF.

The rearrangement links TRBV28 to TRBJ2-5; 8 bases are shared with TRBD2. In germline, CDR1 is MDHEN, CDR2 SYDVKM. The CDR3 has 13 amino acids. The junction had 6 bases not matched to a gene; V was cut back by 8 bases and J by 4 bases. This CDR3 reads CASRGGGRETQYF. The CDR3 bases are TGTGCCAGCCGGGGGGGCGGTAGAGAGACCCAGTACTTC.

The chain combines TRBV28 with TRBJ1-3; D not certain. Trimming removed 5 bases from V and 0 bases from J, with 14 bases in between. From germline, CDR1 is MDHEN and CDR2 SYDVKM. This CDR3 spans 16 amino acids. The CDR3 sequence: CASSNIDGGSGNTIYF. DNA for the CDR3: TGTGCCAGCAGTAATATAGACGGCGGCTCTGGAAACACCATATATTTT.

This clone has just a few counts. The chain links TRBV7-2 to TRBJ2-5; TRBD2 matches at 7 bases. Per the germline V gene, CDR1 is SGHTA and CDR2 is FQGNSA. V lost 2 bases, J lost 1 base, and 7 bases stayed unmatched. CDR3 size: 16 residues. The CDR3 sequence: CASSLRTSAFQETQYF. The CDR3 DNA is TGTGCCAGCAGCTTACGAACTAGCGCTTTCCAAGAGACCCAGTACTTC.

The CDR3 spells CASSKGGGDTEAFF. The CDR3 bases are TGTGCCAGCAGTAAAGGGGGCGGGGACACTGAAGCTTTCTTT. The chain recombines TRBV27 with TRBJ1-1, with 7 bases fitting TRBD1. The CDR3 length is 14 residues. CDR1 and CDR2 (germline): MNHEY, SMNVEV (reference sequence). V lost 5 bases, J lost 3 bases, and 6 bases stayed unmatched.

This chain connects TRBV10-1 to TRBJ1-1; D is undetermined. This CDR3 contains 12 residues. Trimming shortened V by 3 bases and J by 0 bases, and 2 bases separated the two germline ends. Germline V gene lookup returns CDR1 WNHNN and CDR2 SYGVQD (reference sequence). The CDR3: CASSDLNTEAFF. CDR3 DNA sequence: TGCGCCAGCAGTGACTTGAACACTGAAGCTTTCTTT.

This clone was found once. This sequence joins TRBV28 and TRBJ1-2; 9 nucleotides align to TRBD1. Germline V gene data show CDR1 as MDHEN and CDR2 as SYDVKM. V lost 5 bases, J lost 5 bases, and 9 bases stayed unmatched. The CDR3 loop spans 15 amino acids. The CDR3 nucleotides are TGTGCCAGCAGTGAGCCGGGACAGGGAGGTTATGGCTACACCTTC. This translates into CASSEPGQGGYGYTF.

The rearrangement joins TRBV11-2 to TRBJ2-7, with a weak D call TRBD1 (5 bases). This CDR3 is 14 amino acids long. The germline CDR1 and CDR2 sequences are SGHAT and FQNNGV. V gave up 1 base and J gave up 0 bases, with 7 bases separating them. In nucleotides, the CDR3 is TGTGCCAGCAGCTTAGGACAGAGCTCCTACGAGCAGTACTTC. Protein product: CASSLGQSSYEQYF.

The rearrangement uses TRBV21-1 and TRBJ2-1; no DNA check was done on the table's D call, TRBD2. TRBV21-1 has pseudogene status. This CDR3 is built from 12 residues. The CDR3 spells CASNPSQLSPFF. CDR3 DNA sequence: TGTGCCAGCAATCCTAGCCAACTCTCTCCGTTCTTC.

The chain employs TRBV6-5 and TRBJ1-1, with 7 positions matching TRBD1. CDR3 size: 15 residues. Unmatched junction bases numbered 8, after V lost 2 bases and J lost 5 bases. Looked up from germline, CDR1 is MNHEY and CDR2 is SVGAGI. The CDR3: CASSYRQGGGTEAFF. In nucleotides, the CDR3 is TGTGCCAGCAGTTACAGACAGGGAGGAGGAACTGAAGCTTTCTTT.

V usage is TRBV5-1 and J usage is TRBJ1-2; D perhaps matches TRBD1 (5 bases). Per germline, CDR1 SGHRS and CDR2 YFSETQ. CDR3 length: 13 amino acids. V shed 2 bases and J shed 8 bases, with 13 bases lying between them. The CDR3 nucleotides read TGCGCCAGCAGCTTAGCAAACTCAGGGGGCTACACCTTC. Amino acid sequence: CASSLANSGGYTF. Together with reference TRBV5-1 and TRBJ1-2, the CDR3 gives the full variable domain: KAGVTQTPRYLIKTRGQQVTLSCSPISGHRSVSWYQQTPGQGLQFLFEYFSETQRNKGNFPGRFSGRQFSNSRSEMNVSTLELGDSALYLCASSLANSGGYTFGSGTRLTVV.

The rearrangement uses TRBV6-5 and TRBJ1-5; D unresolved. CDR3 size: 16 residues. Trimming stripped 0 bases from V and 2 bases from J, with 11 bases between. Germline V gives CDR1 MNHEY, CDR2 SVGAGI. In nucleotides, the CDR3 is TGTGCCAGCAGTTACTCTTCCGACTACGGCAATCAGCCCCAGCATTTT. Translated, it gives CASSYSSDYGNQPQHF.

The chain couples TRBV9 to TRBJ2-1; 7 bases match TRBD2. The CDR3 contains 17 residues. Germline lookup yields CDR1 SGDLS and CDR2 YYNGEE. After removal of 1 base from V and 5 bases from J, the junction contained 12 bases not matched to a gene. The CDR3 nucleotides are TGTGCCAGCAGCGTATTTTTAAGAGCGGGACGGCACAATGAGCAGTTCTTC. Translating it yields CASSVFLRAGRHNEQFF.